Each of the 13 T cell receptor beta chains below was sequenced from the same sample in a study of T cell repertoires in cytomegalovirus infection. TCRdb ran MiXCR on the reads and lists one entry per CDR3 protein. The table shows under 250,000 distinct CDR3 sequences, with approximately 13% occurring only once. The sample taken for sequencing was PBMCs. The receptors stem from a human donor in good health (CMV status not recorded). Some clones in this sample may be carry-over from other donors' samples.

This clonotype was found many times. The CDR3 DNA sequence: TGTGCCAGCAGCTTCCCGACTAGCGGGAGGATGGAGACCCAGTACTTC. It specifies CASSFPTSGRMETQYF. The chain is built from TRBV5-4 and TRBJ2-5; 13 nucleotides align to TRBD2. Per germline, CDR1 SGHNT and CDR2 YYREEE (reference sequence). The V gene end was trimmed by 2 bases and the J gene end by 5 bases; junction bases not matched to a gene: 6. This CDR3 comprises 16 residues.

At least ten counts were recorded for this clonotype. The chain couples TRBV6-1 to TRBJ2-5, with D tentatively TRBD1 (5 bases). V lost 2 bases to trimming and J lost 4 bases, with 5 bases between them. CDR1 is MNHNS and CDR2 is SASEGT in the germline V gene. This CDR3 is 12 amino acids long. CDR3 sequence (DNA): TGTGCCAGCAGTGAAAGGGGAGAGACCCAGTACTTC. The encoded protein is CASSERGETQYF.

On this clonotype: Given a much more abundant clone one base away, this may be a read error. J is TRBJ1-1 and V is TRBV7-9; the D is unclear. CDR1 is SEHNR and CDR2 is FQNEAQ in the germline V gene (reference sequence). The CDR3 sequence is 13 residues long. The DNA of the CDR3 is TGTGCCACCAGCTTGCTCATGAACACTGAAGCTTTCTTT. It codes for CATSLLMNTEAFF.

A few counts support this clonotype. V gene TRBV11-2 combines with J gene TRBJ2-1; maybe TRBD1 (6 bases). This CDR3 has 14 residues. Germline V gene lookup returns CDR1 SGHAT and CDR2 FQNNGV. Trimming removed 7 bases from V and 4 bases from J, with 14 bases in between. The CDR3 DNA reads TGTGCCAGCACCCCCCTGGGGACATACAATGAGCAGTTCTTC. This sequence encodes CASTPLGTYNEQFF.

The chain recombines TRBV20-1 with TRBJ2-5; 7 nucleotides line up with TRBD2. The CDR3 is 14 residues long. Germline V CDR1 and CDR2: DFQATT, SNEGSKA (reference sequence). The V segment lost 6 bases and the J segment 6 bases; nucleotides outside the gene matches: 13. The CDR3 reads CSADPRAGHQTQYF. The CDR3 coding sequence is TGCAGTGCGGACCCTCGAGCGGGGCACCAGACCCAGTACTTC.

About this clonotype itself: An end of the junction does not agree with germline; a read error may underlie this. CDR3 coding DNA: TGTGTCAGTAGTATCCCAAACAGGGGGCCGCCGTCCTACGAGCAGTACTTC. This codes for CVSSIPNRGPPSYEQYF. The chain is built from TRBV19 and TRBJ2-7; 9 positions match TRBD1. In germline, CDR1 is LNHDA, CDR2 SQIVND (reference sequence). The CDR3 totals 17 residues.

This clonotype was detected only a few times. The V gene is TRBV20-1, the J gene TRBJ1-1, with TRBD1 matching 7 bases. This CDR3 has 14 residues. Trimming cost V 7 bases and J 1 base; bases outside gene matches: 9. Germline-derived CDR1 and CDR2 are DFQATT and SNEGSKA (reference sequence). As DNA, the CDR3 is TGCAGTGTTCTAGGGGGCGGTCCGAACACTGAAGCTTTCTTT. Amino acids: CSVLGGGPNTEAFF.

CDR3 bases: TGTGCCAGTCGGGGTACCATACTCCTGGGGGGCTACACCTTC. Translated: CASRGTILLGGYTF. This chain uses TRBV19 with TRBJ1-2; D remains ambiguous. Germline CDR1 and CDR2: LNHDA and SQIVND (reference sequence). The V end lost 8 bases, the J end lost 8 bases, and 21 bases lay between the germline ends. The CDR3 runs 14 residues.

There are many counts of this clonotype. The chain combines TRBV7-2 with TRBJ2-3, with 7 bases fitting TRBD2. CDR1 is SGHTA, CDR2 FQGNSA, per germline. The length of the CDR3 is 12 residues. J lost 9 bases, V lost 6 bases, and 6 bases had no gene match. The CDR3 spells CASSPRAGTQYF. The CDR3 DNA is TGTGCCAGCAGTCCCCGAGCGGGAACGCAGTATTTT.

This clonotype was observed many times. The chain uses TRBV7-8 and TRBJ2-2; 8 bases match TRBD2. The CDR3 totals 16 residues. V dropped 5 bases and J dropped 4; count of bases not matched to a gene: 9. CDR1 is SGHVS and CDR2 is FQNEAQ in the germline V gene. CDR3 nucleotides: TGTGCCAGCAGCCCGTGGGCGGGAGGAAGCACCGGGGAGCTGTTTTTT. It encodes CASSPWAGGSTGELFF.

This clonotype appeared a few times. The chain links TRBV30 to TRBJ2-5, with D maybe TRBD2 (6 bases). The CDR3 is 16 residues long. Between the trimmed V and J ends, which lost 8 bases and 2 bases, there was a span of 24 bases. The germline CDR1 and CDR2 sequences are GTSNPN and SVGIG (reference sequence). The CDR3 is CAGHAGLYYRQETQYF. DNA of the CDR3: TGTGCCGGGCATGCGGGGCTTTATTACCGTCAAGAGACCCAGTACTTC. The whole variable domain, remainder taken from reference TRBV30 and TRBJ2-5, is SQTIHQWPATLVQPVGSPLSLECTVEGTSNPNLYWYRQAAGRGLQLLFYSVGIGQISSEVPQNLSASRPQDRQFILSSKKLLLSDSGFYLCAGHAGLYYRQETQYFGPGTRLLVL.

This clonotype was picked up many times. CDR3 sequence: CASSYSGHLNIQYF. DNA for the CDR3: TGTGCCAGCAGTTACTCGGGACACCTAAACATTCAGTACTTC. The V and J genes are TRBV6-2 or TRBV6-3 and TRBJ2-4; possibly TRBD1 for D (6 bases). With 0 bases removed from V and 6 bases from J, the gap between germline ends came to 9 bases. The CDR3 consists of 14 residues. CDR1 MNHEY and CDR2 SVGEGT come from the germline V gene.

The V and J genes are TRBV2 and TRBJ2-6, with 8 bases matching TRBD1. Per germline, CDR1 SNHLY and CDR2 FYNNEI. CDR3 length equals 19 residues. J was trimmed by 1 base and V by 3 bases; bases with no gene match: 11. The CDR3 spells CASSERVTGARSGANVLTF. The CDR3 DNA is TGTGCCAGCAGTGAGAGGGTGACAGGGGCGAGATCTGGGGCCAACGTCCTGACTTTC.